This is a list of T cell receptor beta chains from one sample in a study of T cells after yellow fever vaccination. TCRdb reanalysed the 5' RACE reads using MiXCR and keeps one entry per CDR3 protein. The sample includes 400,000 or so distinct CDR3 sequences, about 9.9% of them seen just once. Source: PBMCs, taken on the day of the first yellow fever vaccination. These receptors all stem from a man younger than 30 who received the YFV17D yellow fever vaccine. Both conserved end residues are part of each CDR3. Each record gives: clone size, D gene, J gene, V gene, CDR3 protein, CDR3 DNA. The D gene is left open where the match is weak. Clone size is not always given. Where it is, it says once, few, many or a class for expanded clones.

size: few; D: TRBD1; J: TRBJ2-7; V: TRBV20-1; CDR3: CSGTAPNREQYF; DNA: TGCAGCGGGACAGCACCAAACAGAGAGCAGTACTTC
size: many; D: TRBD2; J: TRBJ2-1; V: TRBV7-2; CDR3: CASSWGLAGNNEQFF; DNA: TGTGCCAGCAGCTGGGGACTAGCGGGGAACAATGAGCAGTTCTTC
size: -; D: TRBD1; J: TRBJ1-4; V: TRBV5-6; CDR3: CASSLLMFVTGDEKLFF; DNA: TGTGCCAGCAGCTTGTTAATGTTCGTGACAGGGGATGAAAAACTGTTTTTT
size: -; D: -; J: TRBJ2-3; V: TRBV7-2; CDR3: CASSLQAENTQYF; DNA: TGTGCCAGCAGCTTACAGGCGGAAAATACGCAGTATTTT
size: few; D: -; J: TRBJ2-5; V: TRBV5-1; CDR3: CASSSGGRGSQETQYF; DNA: TGCGCCAGCAGCTCCGGCGGGCGGGGTTCCCAAGAGACCCAGTACTTC
size: -; D: -; J: TRBJ2-1; V: TRBV4-3; CDR3: CASSQDPGLPGEQFF; DNA: TGCGCCAGCAGCCAAGACCCGGGGTTACCGGGGGAGCAGTTCTTC
size: -; D: -; J: TRBJ1-1; V: TRBV20-1; CDR3: CSVLRGYTEAFF; DNA: TGCAGTGTACTTCGGGGATACACTGAAGCTTTCTTT
size: -; D: -; J: TRBJ2-4; V: TRBV6-6; CDR3: CASSPKNIQYF; DNA: TGTGCCAGCAGTCCCAAAAACATTCAGTACTTC
size: many; D: -; J: TRBJ2-1; V: TRBV20-1; CDR3: CSARDPGPARNEQFF; DNA: TGCAGTGCTAGAGACCCCGGTCCGGCTCGGAATGAGCAGTTCTTC
size: few; D: -; J: TRBJ2-2; V: TRBV11-2; CDR3: CASSIANTGELFF; DNA: TGTGCCAGCAGCATCGCGAACACCGGGGAGCTGTTTTTT
size: -; D: -; J: TRBJ1-5; V: TRBV6-1; CDR3: CAWVTTSNQPQHF; DNA: TGTGCCTGGGTAACCACTAGCAATCAGCCCCAGCATTTT
size: -; D: -; J: TRBJ2-1; V: TRBV12-3/TRBV12-4; CDR3: CASSLFVRRASYNEQFF; DNA: TGTGCCAGCAGTTTATTTGTTCGGCGAGCCTCCTACAATGAGCAGTTCTTC
size: many; D: TRBD1; J: TRBJ2-5; V: TRBV3-1; CDR3: CASSQDTGTGGETQYF; DNA: TGTGCCAGCAGCCAAGATACGGGGACAGGAGGGGAGACCCAGTACTTC
size: -; D: TRBD1; J: TRBJ2-3; V: TRBV4-1; CDR3: CASSPQVRDRGRSAQYF; DNA: TGCGCCAGCAGCCCCCAGGTGCGGGACAGGGGGCGGAGTGCGCAGTATTTT
size: few; D: -; J: TRBJ2-1; V: TRBV19; CDR3: CASSIDRWGDRNNEQFF; DNA: TGTGCCAGTAGTATAGATCGTTGGGGGGACAGAAACAATGAGCAGTTCTTC
size: -; D: -; J: TRBJ1-1; V: TRBV20-1; CDR3: CSAWDLGGAFF; DNA: TGCAGTGCCTGGGACCTCGGGGGAGCTTTCTTT
size: -; D: -; J: TRBJ1-1; V: TRBV4-3; CDR3: CASSQVGRPQTEAFF; DNA: TGCGCCAGCAGCCAAGTTGGCAGGCCCCAAACTGAAGCTTTCTTT
size: -; D: -; J: TRBJ2-2; V: TRBV7-9; CDR3: CASKRTPRENTGELFF; DNA: TGTGCCAGCAAACGGACCCCGAGGGAAAACACCGGGGAGCTGTTTTTT
size: few; D: TRBD1; J: TRBJ1-2; V: TRBV12-3/TRBV12-4; CDR3: CASSFGQGEGYTF; DNA: TGTGCCAGCAGTTTCGGACAGGGGGAGGGCTACACCTTC
size: -; D: -; J: TRBJ2-1; V: TRBV6-1; CDR3: CASRSPRGSYNEQFF; DNA: TGTGCCAGCAGGTCCCCTCGGGGCTCCTACAATGAGCAGTTCTTC
size: few; D: TRBD2; J: TRBJ2-3; V: TRBV27; CDR3: CASSSPLSGGPPDTQYF; DNA: TGTGCCAGCAGTTCCCCGCTGAGCGGGGGGCCCCCAGATACGCAGTATTTT
size: few; D: -; J: TRBJ1-2; V: TRBV18; CDR3: CASSPLVGQGTFNYGYTF; DNA: TGTGCCAGCTCACCACTAGTCGGCCAGGGGACGTTCAACTATGGCTACACCTTC
size: -; D: -; J: TRBJ2-3; V: TRBV6-1; CDR3: CASTFSKFTDTQYF; DNA: TGTGCCAGCACCTTCTCTAAGTTCACAGATACGCAGTATTTT
size: -; D: -; J: TRBJ1-1; V: TRBV11-2; CDR3: CASSLKGDEAFF; DNA: TGTGCCAGCAGCTTAAAAGGCGATGAAGCTTTCTTT
size: few; D: -; J: TRBJ2-3; V: TRBV7-2; CDR3: CASSRSVRGTDTQYF; DNA: TGTGCCAGCAGCCGTTCCGTTAGGGGCACAGATACGCAGTATTTT
size: few; D: TRBD1; J: TRBJ1-2; V: TRBV30; CDR3: CAWTGAPGTANYGYTF; DNA: TGTGCCTGGACCGGAGCCCCTGGGACAGCTAACTATGGCTACACCTTC
size: few; D: -; J: TRBJ1-6; V: TRBV9; CDR3: CASSVGASEGSPLHF; DNA: TGTGCCAGCAGCGTAGGTGCCTCCGAGGGTTCACCCCTCCACTTT
size: -; D: TRBD2; J: TRBJ2-1; V: TRBV7-2; CDR3: CASSLVAGINNEQFF; DNA: TGTGCCAGCAGCTTAGTAGCGGGGATCAACAATGAGCAGTTCTTC
size: few; D: -; J: TRBJ1-1; V: TRBV10-3; CDR3: CAIKAGVNTEAFF; DNA: TGTGCCATAAAGGCAGGGGTGAACACTGAAGCTTTCTTT
size: few; D: -; J: TRBJ2-1; V: TRBV4-3; CDR3: CASSPMFRVADEQFF; DNA: TGCGCCAGCAGCCCCATGTTTCGGGTTGCTGATGAGCAGTTCTTC
size: many; D: -; J: TRBJ2-3; V: TRBV5-1; CDR3: CASSGESADTQYF; DNA: TGCGCCAGCAGCGGGGAAAGCGCAGATACGCAGTATTTT
size: -; D: -; J: TRBJ1-6; V: TRBV4-1; CDR3: CASSQDLGNSPLHF; DNA: TGCGCCAGCAGCCAAGATCTGGGAAATTCACCCCTCCACTTT
size: once; D: -; J: TRBJ1-2; V: TRBV6-1; CDR3: CASRRDTEFYYGYTF; DNA: TGTGCCAGCAGGAGGGACACCGAGTTCTACTATGGCTACACCTTC
size: -; D: -; J: TRBJ2-7; V: TRBV6-5; CDR3: CASSPPGRSYEQYF; DNA: TGTGCCAGCAGTCCACCCGGACGCTCCTACGAGCAGTACTTC
size: -; D: -; J: TRBJ2-5; V: TRBV5-5; CDR3: CASSSRLGRYQETQYF; DNA: TGTGCCAGCAGCAGCCGACTAGGGAGGTACCAAGAGACCCAGTACTTC
size: few; D: -; J: TRBJ2-3; V: TRBV10-3; CDR3: CAIKGVPGPGDTQYF; DNA: TGTGCCATCAAAGGGGTCCCGGGGCCAGGGGATACGCAGTATTTT
size: -; D: -; J: TRBJ2-7; V: TRBV20-1; CDR3: CSAIRGQNEQYF; DNA: TGCAGTGCTATCAGGGGTCAGAACGAGCAGTACTTC
size: few; D: -; J: TRBJ1-1; V: TRBV20-1; CDR3: CSASVLWKAFF; DNA: TGCAGTGCTAGCGTACTGTGGAAAGCTTTCTTT
size: few; D: -; J: TRBJ2-2; V: TRBV12-3/TRBV12-4; CDR3: CASSLVTDSTGELFF; DNA: TGTGCCAGCAGTTTGGTAACCGATTCGACCGGGGAGCTGTTTTTT
size: -; D: -; J: TRBJ1-1; V: TRBV5-4; CDR3: CASPGGGTEAFF; DNA: TGTGCCAGCCCGGGGGGGGGTACTGAAGCTTTCTTT
size: -; D: -; J: TRBJ1-1; V: TRBV5-4; CDR3: CASSLEQSGTEAFF; DNA: TGTGCCAGCAGCTTGGAGCAGTCGGGCACTGAAGCTTTCTTT